Listed below are T cell receptor beta chains from one sample, sequenced in a study of blood T cell repertoires in COVID-19. The data were produced by immunoSEQ multiplex PCR, yet TCRdb's version contains in-frame clones alone and is incomplete. The sample records about 210,000 clones, 75% to 90% being singletons. Input material: PBMCs or T cells enriched from blood (not recorded which). These receptors all come from a woman aged 25-40 years who had been exposed to COVID-19. CDR3s include the opening cysteine and the closing phenylalanine or tryptophan. D genes are given only for firm matches. For some rows the clone size is stated as once, few or many, or as a class when expanded; others skip it.

d_gene,j_gene,abundance,len,v_gene,CDR3nt,CDR3aa
-,TRBJ1-2,-,12,TRBV19,TGTGCCAGTAGCGACAGGTTTGAGGGCTACACCTTC,CASSDRFEGYTF
TRBD2,TRBJ2-1,-,14,TRBV3-1/TRBV3-2,TGTGCCAGCAGCCAAGATGCGGGGGATCATGAGCAGTTCTTC,CASSQDAGDHEQFF
-,TRBJ1-3,-,17,TRBV18,TGTGCCAGCTCACCACCGGGACGCGGGGGTCCTGGAAACACCATATATTTT,CASSPPGRGGPGNTIYF
-,TRBJ1-1,-,12,TRBV30,TGTGCCTGGAGTGTGGACATACGTGAAGCTTTCTTT,CAWSVDIREAFF
TRBD1,TRBJ2-1,-,13,TRBV27,TGTGCCAGCAGTTTTTCGAGGACAGGTGAGCAGTTCTTC,CASSFSRTGEQFF
-,TRBJ1-2,-,16,TRBV30,TGTGCCTGGAGTAGGGAGTGGCCTTACGCCAGCTATGGCTACACCTTC,CAWSREWPYASYGYTF
-,TRBJ1-2,-,14,TRBV9,TGTGCCAGCAGCGTATTCCCCGGGTTGGGTGGCTACACCTTC,CASSVFPGLGGYTF
-,TRBJ2-6,-,15,TRBV24-1,TGTGCCACCAGTGATTTTGTTTATGGGGCCAACGTCCTGACTTTC,CATSDFVYGANVLTF
-,TRBJ1-1,once,14,TRBV5-8,TGTGCCAGCAGCCCGACAGTTATGAACACTGAAGCTTTCTTT,CASSPTVMNTEAFF
TRBD1,TRBJ2-7,-,18,TRBV19,TGTGCCAGTAGTATGGGGGCCGGGACAGGGGGCAGGACCTACGAGCAGTACTTC,CASSMGAGTGGRTYEQYF
TRBD1,TRBJ1-2,-,16,TRBV13,TGTGCCAGCAGCCCGGCGACAGGGGAGTCGCGGTATGGCTACACCTTC,CASSPATGESRYGYTF
TRBD2,TRBJ2-1,-,15,TRBV10-2,TGCGCCAGCAGTGAGGAGGCGGGGGGGCGCAATGAGCAGTTCTTC,CASSEEAGGRNEQFF
TRBD1,TRBJ1-1,-,17,TRBV5-6,TGTGCCAGCAGCTTGGAAGGGACAGGGGCTTTCAACACTGAAGCTTTCTTT,CASSLEGTGAFNTEAFF
TRBD1,TRBJ2-7,-,14,TRBV7-9,TGTGCCAGCAGCAGAGGACAGGGAGTGTACGAGCAGTACTTC,CASSRGQGVYEQYF
-,TRBJ1-1,once,13,TRBV7-2,TGTGCCAGCAGCTCACGAGACAGTTTCGAAGCTTTCTTT,CASSSRDSFEAFF
-,TRBJ2-7,-,14,TRBV5-1,TGCGCCAGCAGCTGGGCTAGACAGGTCGGCGAGCAGTACTTC,CASSWARQVGEQYF
-,TRBJ1-2,-,13,TRBV28,TGTGCCAGCAGAAATACGGGGGTGCGTGGCTACACCTTC,CASRNTGVRGYTF
-,TRBJ2-5,-,14,TRBV7-7,TGTGCCAGCAGCTTAGCGCCGTCGGGAGAGACCCAGTACTTC,CASSLAPSGETQYF
-,TRBJ1-6,-,13,TRBV27,TGTGCCAGCAGTTTATCGGGAGATTCACCCCTCCACTTT,CASSLSGDSPLHF
-,TRBJ2-5,-,12,TRBV5-1,TGCGCCAGCAGGGAAGGGGCAGAGACCCAGTACTTC,CASREGAETQYF
-,TRBJ1-2,-,12,TRBV29-1,TGCAGCGTCCGGGAGACTAACTATGGCTACACCTTC,CSVRETNYGYTF
-,TRBJ2-1,once,12,TRBV5-1,TGCGCCAGCAGCTTGGGGCACAATGAGCAGTTCTTC,CASSLGHNEQFF
-,TRBJ2-2,-,13,TRBV12-5,TGTGCTAGTGGTTTGGAACAGGGGAGGAAGCTGTTTTTT,CASGLEQGRKLFF
TRBD1,TRBJ2-7,-,14,TRBV4-2,TGTGCCAGCAGCCGAGGGACAGATGCCTACGAGCAGTACTTC,CASSRGTDAYEQYF
-,TRBJ2-7,-,14,TRBV11-2,TGTGCCAGCAGCTTACGGGGGACAGCCTACGAGCAGTACTTC,CASSLRGTAYEQYF
-,TRBJ1-1,-,18,TRBV9,TGTGCCAGCAGCGCTAGACCCCGAGAGTACGCTACGGGAACTGAAGCTTTCTTT,CASSARPREYATGTEAFF
-,TRBJ1-2,-,19,TRBV23-1,TGCGCCAGCAGTCAATCTCCGGGGGACCCGGACTTAGAGGTCTATGGCTACACCTTC,CASSQSPGDPDLEVYGYTF
TRBD1,TRBJ2-2,-,14,TRBV2,TGTGCCAACCAACTAGACAGGGCCACCGGGGAGCTGTTTTTT,CANQLDRATGELFF
TRBD2,TRBJ2-1,-,16,TRBV27,TGTGCCAGCAGCTTTAAAGAGCGGGGGAAGTACAATGAGCAGTTCTTC,CASSFKERGKYNEQFF
TRBD1,TRBJ2-5,-,14,TRBV2,TGTGCCAGCGAGGATAGGGGGCTTAGGGAGACCCAGTACTTC,CASEDRGLRETQYF
-,TRBJ2-5,-,13,TRBV5-1,TGCGCCAGCCGACAGGGGAGGGATGAGACCCAGTACTTC,CASRQGRDETQYF
-,TRBJ1-1,-,14,TRBV3-1/TRBV3-2,TGTGCCAGCAGCCCCCCGGAGGGCTTGACTGAAGCTTTCTTT,CASSPPEGLTEAFF
-,TRBJ1-1,-,15,TRBV3-1/TRBV3-2,TGTGCCAGCAGCCAAGGGACAGCCCGCGACACTGAAGCTTTCTTT,CASSQGTARDTEAFF
TRBD1,TRBJ1-6,-,14,TRBV6-5,TGTGCCAGCAGAGGACAGGGTGTAGGTTCACCCCTCCACTTT,CASRGQGVGSPLHF
-,TRBJ2-7,few,13,TRBV15,TGTGCCACCAGCAGAGGACGGGGGAGCGAGCAGTACTTC,CATSRGRGSEQYF
TRBD1,TRBJ1-5,few,17,TRBV20-1,TGCAGTGCTAGTCCCGGGACAGGGGGTCTCGGGGGACAGCCCCAGCATTTT,CSASPGTGGLGGQPQHF
TRBD1,TRBJ1-1,-,16,TRBV11-2,TGTGCCAGCAGCATCGGGACAGGGGCAATGGGCACTGAAGCTTTCTTT,CASSIGTGAMGTEAFF
-,TRBJ1-6,-,15,TRBV11-3,TGTGCCAGCAGCCCAGCGGAGGGTGCTTATTCACCCCTCCACTTT,CASSPAEGAYSPLHF
-,TRBJ2-3,-,14,TRBV15,TGTGCCACCAGCAGGGTTCAGGGGCGGGATACGCAGTATTTT,CATSRVQGRDTQYF
TRBD1,TRBJ2-7,-,14,TRBV11-3,TGTGCCAGCAGCACACAGGGGTGGGAGTACGAGCAGTACTTC,CASSTQGWEYEQYF
-,TRBJ1-1,-,16,TRBV11-2,TGTGCCAGCAGCTTAGTGGAGGGACTTGAGAACACTGAAGCTTTCTTT,CASSLVEGLENTEAFF
TRBD2,TRBJ2-3,-,17,TRBV5-1,TGCGCCAGCAGCCGTACGACTAGCGGCCATAACACAGATACGCAGTATTTT,CASSRTTSGHNTDTQYF
TRBD1,TRBJ1-4,-,16,TRBV18,TGTGCCAGCTCACCCGGACAGGGGGAGGCTAATGAAAAACTGTTTTTT,CASSPGQGEANEKLFF
TRBD2,TRBJ2-1,-,18,TRBV5-1,TGCGCCAGCAGCTTGGCCGTCTATTGGACTAGTCCCTACAATGAGCAGTTCTTC,CASSLAVYWTSPYNEQFF
-,TRBJ1-1,-,16,TRBV19,TGTGCCAGTAGTGGGCAGCCGGCATTGCGGAACACTGAAGCTTTCTTT,CASSGQPALRNTEAFF
TRBD1,TRBJ1-2,once,11,TRBV19,TGTGCCAGTAGTCCGAGACAGGGGGCGAAGTTC,CASSPRQGAKF
-,TRBJ2-4,-,14,TRBV24-1,TGTGCCACCAGTGATTCCCAGTCCCAAAACATTCAGTACTTC,CATSDSQSQNIQYF
-,TRBJ2-2,few,13,TRBV11-2,TGTGCCAGCAACATGCAGGGTACCGGGGAGCTGTTTTTT,CASNMQGTGELFF
-,TRBJ1-6,-,16,TRBV9,TGTGCCAGCAGCGGCTTCGACACGCTAAATAATTCACCCCTCCACTTT,CASSGFDTLNNSPLHF
-,TRBJ1-2,-,12,TRBV11-2,TGTGCCAGCAGTGGCCTTAACTATGGCTACACCTTC,CASSGLNYGYTF
-,TRBJ2-1,-,19,TRBV7-9,TGTGCCAGCAGCTTAGGGACGAGTTGGGGGGACTCGGCCGGGAATGAGCAGTTCTTC,CASSLGTSWGDSAGNEQFF
TRBD1,TRBJ2-7,-,15,TRBV10-2,TGCGCCAGCAGTGAAGGGGACAGCTTCTTCTACGAGCAGTACTTC,CASSEGDSFFYEQYF
TRBD1,TRBJ2-2,-,16,TRBV5-1,TGCGCCAGCAGCCTAGAACCGGGACAGCTACACGGGGAGCTGTTTTTT,CASSLEPGQLHGELFF
-,TRBJ2-7,-,14,TRBV5-1,TGCGCCAGCAGCTTCGGTAGGACAATCGACGAGCAGTACTTC,CASSFGRTIDEQYF
TRBD1,TRBJ2-5,-,12,TRBV6-5,TGTGCCAGCAGGACAGGGGGCGCGACCCAGTACTTC,CASRTGGATQYF
-,TRBJ1-4,-,18,TRBV12-5,TGTGCTAGTGGTTTGGACCGGGAGGCAGGGGCGGTTAATGAAAAACTGTTTTTT,CASGLDREAGAVNEKLFF
TRBD1,TRBJ2-2,once,16,TRBV5-1,TGCGCCAGCAGCGACCCGACAGGGCCGAACACCGGGGAGCTGTTTTTT,CASSDPTGPNTGELFF
-,TRBJ2-1,-,12,TRBV24-1,TGTGCCACCAGTGATCCTGGACAGAGGCAGTTCTTC,CATSDPGQRQFF
TRBD2,TRBJ2-7,-,15,TRBV3-1/TRBV3-2,TGTGCCAGCAGCCAGCTAGCGGGGAGCTCCTACGAGCAGTACTTC,CASSQLAGSSYEQYF